The clone carrying this TCR beta chain was detected a few times. For TCRbeta, the library was prepared with unique molecular identifiers. One entry per CDR3 protein, called by TCRdb with MiXCR from the PCR reads. The profile covers around 480,000 distinct CDR3 sequences, with about 31% appearing a single time and more than 2% taken by the ten largest. This record comes from a study of T-cell reconstitution after alpha-beta-depleted transplantation in children. V gave up 2 bases and J gave up 12 bases, with 13 bases separating them. Germline V CDR1 and CDR2: MNHEY, SVGEGT. This CDR3 has 12 residues. The receptor comes from a human donor who donated a stem cell graft to a child with aplastic anemia. The source was PBMCs from the stem cell graft donor, collected from the stem cell graft. V is TRBV6-2 or TRBV6-3 and J is TRBJ2-5; TRBD1 is a possible D gene (5 bases). The CDR3 loop is CASSYGAGKEYF. The CDR3 region has the DNA TGTGCCAGCAGTTACGGCGCAGGGAAGGAGTACTTC.